This TCR beta chain was identified during a study of identical twins. Study-level results: Invariant MAIT and iNKT cells are populations that could partly confound zero-insertion analyses. Where beta out-of-frame sequences were concerned, excess twin sharing was weaker.

Concerning this clonotype itself: The antigen is undetermined.

Each cDNA held unique molecular identifiers, and template switching gave it a universal primer site. TCRdb re-derived calls from the 5' RACE reads in MiXCR, one entry per CDR3 protein. The sample has about 530,000 distinct CDR3 sequences, approximately 20% seen once; the top ten hold 0.48%. The sample was also linked to a second study, of yellow fever vaccine responses in identical twins.

This sequence was found in a woman between 18 and 29 years old in good health. The source material was CD4+ T cells sorted from blood.

The CDR3 DNA is TGTGCCAGCAGTTACTCGGGGGGCCAGGGAAACATTCAGTACTTC. This gives the protein CASSYSGGQGNIQYF. This chain uses TRBV6-5 with TRBJ2-4; D is tentatively TRBD1 or TRBD2 (6 bases each). The CDR3 is made up of 15 amino acids. V shed 0 bases and J shed 6 bases, with 12 bases lying between them. Germline CDR1 MNHEY, CDR2 SVGAGI.